These 16 T cell receptor beta chains came from one sample sequenced in a study of neurological immune-mediated disorders. TCRdb ran MiXCR on the 5' RACE reads and lists one entry per CDR3 protein. The sample records 50,000 to 75,000 distinct CDR3 sequences, about 4% being singletons. Sample: PBMCs. The receptors here all came from a man over 45 with multiple sclerosis.

Many counts were recorded for this clonotype. The V call is TRBV5-6, the J call TRBJ2-3, with D possibly being TRBD1 (6 bases). The CDR3 is 15 amino acids. Germline V gives CDR1 SGHDT, CDR2 YYEEEE. V lost 2 bases and J 1 base, leaving 11 bases between the germline ends. The CDR3 DNA follows: TGTGCCAGCAGCTTAAGGGGGATCCGCACAGATACGCAGTATTTT. Translation gives CASSLRGIRTDTQYF.

This clonotype has a count of ten or more. This CDR3 is CSARSEGKLYKRETQYF. The DNA for the CDR3 is TGCAGTGCTAGGTCGGAGGGAAAACTTTATAAAAGAGAAACGCAGTATTTT. V usage is TRBV20-1 and J usage is TRBJ2-3; maybe TRBD2 (6 bases). This CDR3 spans 17 amino acids. V dropped 3 bases and J dropped 9 bases, with 28 bases sitting between them. The germline gives CDR1 DFQATT, CDR2 SNEGSKA (reference sequence).

This clonotype was found many times. The chain carries TRBV20-1 and TRBJ1-2; 11 bases line up with TRBD1. CDR3 size: 14 residues. Germline V CDR1 and CDR2: DFQATT, SNEGSKA (reference sequence). Losses at the gene ends were 6 bases for V and 6 bases for J; bases not matched to a gene: 9. The chain's CDR3 is CSAFGQGALDGYTF. The DNA for the CDR3 is TGCAGTGCATTCGGACAGGGGGCGCTGGATGGCTACACCTTC.

This clonotype was observed at least ten times. The chain couples TRBV15 to TRBJ1-5; the D is unclear. Trimming left V 1 base short and J 0 bases short, with 7 bases between. Germline CDR1 LNHNV, CDR2 YYDKDF (reference sequence). The CDR3 has 15 residues. For the CDR3, the DNA is TGTGCCACCAGCAGAGGGCAGTTTAGCAATCAGCCCCAGCATTTT. Amino acid sequence: CATSRGQFSNQPQHF.

This clonotype appeared many times. J is TRBJ2-1 and V is TRBV7-9, with TRBD1 matching 7 bases. Trimming took 5 bases from V and 6 from J; bases not matched to a gene: 7. The CDR3 is 14 amino acids. Germline loops: CDR1 SEHNR, CDR2 FQNEAQ (reference sequence). CDR3 sequence reads: CASSRTRQGNEQFF. The CDR3 nucleotides are TGTGCCAGCAGCAGAACTCGACAGGGCAATGAGCAGTTCTTC.

This clonotype was observed at least ten times. The chain links TRBV6-5 to TRBJ2-7; D gene ambiguous. V was pared by 0 bases and J by 1 base, with 7 bases between. CDR1 is MNHEY and CDR2 is SVGAGI in the germline V gene. This CDR3 contains 14 residues. CDR3 DNA: TGTGCCAGCAGTTACTCGAGGTGGTCCTACGAGCAGTACGTC. It codes for CASSYSRWSYEQYV.

This clonotype was seen ten or more times. The chain uses TRBV5-1 and TRBJ1-2; 8 nucleotides line up with TRBD1. The V gene's germline CDR1 is SGHRS and CDR2 YFSETQ. Germline trimming cut 3 bases from V and 6 bases from J; bases unmatched to any gene: 4. This CDR3 contains 13 residues. The CDR3 sequence: CASSWDRPDGYTF. The CDR3 DNA is TGCGCCAGCAGCTGGGACAGGCCAGATGGCTACACCTTC.

The gene calls are TRBV10-1 and TRBJ2-5, with D perhaps TRBD1 (5 bases). The CDR3 has 14 amino acids. Germline V CDR1 and CDR2: WNHNN, SYGVQD (reference sequence). V lost 0 bases, J lost 4 bases, and 9 bases lay in between. CDR3 DNA sequence: TGCGCCAGCAGTGAGTCGCCAGGGCGAGAGACCCAGTACTTC. This codes for CASSESPGRETQYF.

This clonotype was recorded many times. The chain employs TRBV15 and TRBJ2-3; no firm D call. Trimming pared 3 bases from V and 5 bases from J, leaving 12 bases between. This CDR3 has 14 residues. Germline V gives CDR1 LNHNV, CDR2 YYDKDF (reference sequence). In DNA form, the CDR3 reads TGTGCCACCAGCAGCAGGTTAGGTAGAGATACGCAGTATTTT. This encodes CATSSRLGRDTQYF.

This clonotype has ten or more counts. This chain uses TRBV28 with TRBJ2-1; D remains ambiguous. CDR1 and CDR2 from the germline V gene are MDHEN and SYDVKM. This CDR3 is 12 amino acids long. V gave up 2 bases and J gave up 10 bases, with 9 bases separating them. CDR3 coding DNA: TGTGCCAGCAGTTTAAACAGCCGGGAGCAGTTCTTC. This sequence encodes CASSLNSREQFF.

This clonotype has a count of ten or more. The V and J genes are TRBV5-1 and TRBJ1-2, with no clear D. V lost 0 bases and J 8 bases, leaving 8 bases between the germline ends. There are 12 residues in the CDR3. Germline lookup yields CDR1 SGHRS and CDR2 YFSETQ. This CDR3 is CASSLGSEGYTF. The CDR3 DNA is TGCGCCAGCAGCTTGGGTTCCGAGGGCTACACCTTC. Supplemented by reference TRBV5-1 and TRBJ1-2, the full variable domain reads KAGVTQTPRYLIKTRGQQVTLSCSPISGHRSVSWYQQTPGQGLQFLFEYFSETQRNKGNFPGRFSGRQFSNSRSEMNVSTLELGDSALYLCASSLGSEGYTFGSGTRLTVV.

This clonotype was picked up many times. This chain joins TRBV5-1 and TRBJ2-1, with TRBD2 matching over 10 bases. V trimming: 4 bases; J trimming: 0 bases; junction bases outside the gene matches: 7. The CDR3 extends over 17 amino acids. CDR1 is SGHRS and CDR2 is YFSETQ in the germline V gene. Here the CDR3 reads CASSGSGGIPSYNEQFF. The CDR3, as DNA: TGCGCCAGCAGCGGTAGCGGGGGGATCCCCTCCTACAATGAGCAGTTCTTC.

In this sample, this clonotype turned up many times. The genes are TRBV3-1 and TRBJ1-6; no reliable D call. The V gene lost 1 base and the J gene lost 4 bases, with 14 bases spanning the gap. The CDR3 is 17 amino acids. The germline CDR1 and CDR2 sequences are LGHDT and YNNKEL (reference sequence). The CDR3 DNA reads as TGTGCCAGCAGCCAAGGTTACCCGTTGGAATATAATTCACCCCTCCACTTT. It is translated as CASSQGYPLEYNSPLHF.

The sample holds a few counts of this clonotype. The V and J genes are TRBV20-1 and TRBJ1-2, with D tentatively TRBD1 (6 bases). Germline CDR1 reads DFQATT; CDR2 reads SNEGSKA (reference sequence). The CDR3 runs to 17 residues. Trimming cost V 3 bases and J 4 bases, with 24 bases left between them. CDR3 loop: CSARADRFGQPFYGYTF. In nucleotides, the CDR3 is TGCAGTGCTAGGGCCGACAGGTTCGGGCAGCCATTCTATGGCTACACCTTC.

This clonotype was detected ten times or more. The chain recombines TRBV7-9 with TRBJ2-1, with D unclear. The CDR3 totals 13 residues. Per germline, CDR1 SEHNR and CDR2 FQNEAQ (reference sequence). The ends were cut back, 6 bases at V and 10 bases at J, with 16 bases in the middle. The CDR3 reads CASSPENRHEQFF. As DNA, the CDR3 is TGTGCCAGCAGTCCTGAAAACCGTCACGAGCAGTTCTTC.

This clonotype appeared a few times. The rearrangement uses TRBV20-1 and TRBJ2-1; the D gene is possibly TRBD2 (6 bases). The CDR3 loop spans 14 amino acids. V shed 3 bases and J shed 1 base, with 10 bases lying between them. CDR1 DFQATT and CDR2 SNEGSKA come from the germline V gene (reference sequence). For the CDR3, the DNA is TGCAGTGCTAGTCGGGGGTCTTCCTACAATGAGCAGTTCTTC. Protein product: CSASRGSSYNEQFF.